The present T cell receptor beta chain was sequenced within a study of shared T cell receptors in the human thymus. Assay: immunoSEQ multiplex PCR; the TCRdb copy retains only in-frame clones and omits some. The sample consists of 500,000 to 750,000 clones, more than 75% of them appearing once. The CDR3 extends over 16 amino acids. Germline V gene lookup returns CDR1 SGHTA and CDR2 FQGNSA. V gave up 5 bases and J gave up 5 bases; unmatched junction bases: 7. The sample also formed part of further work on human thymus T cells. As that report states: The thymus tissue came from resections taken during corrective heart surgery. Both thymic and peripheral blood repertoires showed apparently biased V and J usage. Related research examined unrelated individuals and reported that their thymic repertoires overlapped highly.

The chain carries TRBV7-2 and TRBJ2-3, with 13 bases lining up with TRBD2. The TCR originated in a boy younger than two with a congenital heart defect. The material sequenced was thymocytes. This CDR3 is CASSPGTSGIKDTQYF. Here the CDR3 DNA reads TGTGCCAGCAGCCCGGGGACTAGCGGGATTAAAGATACGCAGTATTTT.